A few counts support the clone carrying this TCR beta chain. TCRdb's table, derived via immunoSEQ multiplex PCR, lists solely in-frame clones and lacks some. The repertoire holds some 140,000 clones, with roughly 89% as singletons. The CDR3 runs 16 residues. CDR1 is SGHAT, CDR2 FQNNGV, per germline. V lost 6 bases, J lost 8 bases, and 22 bases lay in between. This sample stems from a study of control samples from healthy donors and cancer patients. This TCR derives from a man aged 30 to 39 in good health. Sequencing was done on a sample of blood. V is TRBV11-2 and J is TRBJ2-2; either TRBD1 or TRBD2 may fit D (5 bases each). This CDR3 reads CASRKIRGRLTGELFF. Written as DNA, the CDR3 is TGTGCCAGCAGAAAAATTAGGGGACGTCTAACAGGGGAGCTGTTTTTT.